The sequence of this T cell receptor beta chain was determined in a study of cytomegalovirus exposure and HLA in healthy donors. Study as a whole: Per a later analysis, the approximately 690 first-cohort and over 90 validation repertoires shared one platform. Study-level findings and limits: Confirmation was obtained in vitro that a few CMV-associated chains are specific for CMV antigens.

Turning to this clone: As yet, its antigen is unknown.

TCRdb keeps only in-frame clones here, not all; method: immunoSEQ multiplex PCR. In the table there are about 220,000 clones, about 93% of which are singletons. Sample: PBMCs. The sequence came from a woman aged 18-29 years in good health and CMV-seronegative.

CDR3 sequence: CASNLEGASNSPLHF. The CDR3 coding sequence is TGTGCCAGCAACCTTGAAGGAGCGTCGAATTCACCCCTCCACTTT. The J gene is TRBJ1-6, the V gene TRBV10-3, with D hard to call. The V end was cut by 10 bases, the J end by 7 bases, with 20 bases between. Per germline, CDR1 ENHRY and CDR2 SYGVKD. The CDR3 covers 15 residues.